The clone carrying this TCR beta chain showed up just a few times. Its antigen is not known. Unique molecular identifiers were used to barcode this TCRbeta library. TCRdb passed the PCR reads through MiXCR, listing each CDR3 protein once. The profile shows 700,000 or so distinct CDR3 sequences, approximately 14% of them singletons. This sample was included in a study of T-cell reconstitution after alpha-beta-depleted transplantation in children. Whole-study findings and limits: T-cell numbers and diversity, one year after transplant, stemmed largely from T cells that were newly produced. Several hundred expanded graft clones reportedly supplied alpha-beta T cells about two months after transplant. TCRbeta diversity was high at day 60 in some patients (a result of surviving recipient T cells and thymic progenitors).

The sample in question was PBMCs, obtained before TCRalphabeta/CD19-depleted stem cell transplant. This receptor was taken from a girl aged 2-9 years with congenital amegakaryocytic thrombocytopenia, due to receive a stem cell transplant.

CDR3 bases: TGTGCCACTGACGACCTGGACAGCGAACAGATAGAGCAGTACTTC. It codes for CATDDLDSEQIEQYF. The V call is TRBV21-1, the J call TRBJ2-7; TRBD1, the D gene given by the table, was not confirmed from the DNA. TRBV21-1 corresponds to a pseudogene. The CDR3 consists of 15 residues.